The 21 T cell receptor beta chains listed next were all sequenced from one sample in a study of cytomegalovirus exposure and HLA in healthy donors. The PCR used 60 Vbeta and 13 Jbeta primers. TCRdb's table, derived via immunoSEQ multiplex PCR, lists solely in-frame clones and lacks some. Altogether roughly 180,000 clones are present, around 76% being singletons, with the ten largest covering 2% to 3%. Material: PBMCs. These receptors all stem from a woman aged 25 to 39 in good health and CMV-seropositive.

The sample holds a few counts of this clone. The rearrangement joins TRBV11-2 to TRBJ2-1; 13 nucleotides line up with TRBD2. Germline lookup yields CDR1 SGHAT and CDR2 FQNNGV. V dropped 8 bases and J dropped 12; count of bases not matched to a gene: 10. The CDR3 is 14 amino acids. CDR3 region: CASAELAGGPRQFF. Here the CDR3 DNA reads TGTGCCAGCGCCGAACTAGCGGGGGGGCCGCGGCAGTTCTTC.

The genes are TRBV28 and TRBJ1-3, with D maybe TRBD1 (6 bases). Looked up from germline, CDR1 is MDHEN and CDR2 is SYDVKM. This CDR3 comprises 14 residues. Trimming left V 4 bases short and J 4 bases short, with 11 bases between. CDR3 amino acids: CASSSTGHGNTIYF. CDR3 nucleotide sequence: TGTGCCAGCAGTTCCACAGGGCACGGAAACACCATATATTTT.

This clone turned up a few times. The chain has TRBV6-6 and TRBJ1-1; tentative D call: TRBD1 (6 bases). This CDR3 has 15 amino acids. Germline loops: CDR1 MNHNY, CDR2 SVGAGI (reference sequence). Trimming cost V 0 bases and J 4 bases, with 12 bases left between them. CDR3: CASSYSEGGATEAFF. Written as DNA, the CDR3 is TGTGCCAGCAGTTACTCGGAAGGGGGTGCCACTGAAGCTTTCTTT.

About this clone itself: The junction departs from the called germline gene at one end, perhaps through a read error. The chain couples TRBV11-3 to TRBJ2-1; tentative D call: TRBD1 (6 bases). Germline lookup yields CDR1 SGHNT and CDR2 YENEEA. This CDR3 has 15 amino acids. CDR3: CANSLGGGLFNEQFF. For the CDR3, the DNA is TGTGCCAACAGCTTAGGTGGGGGCCTGTTTAATGAGCAGTTCTTC.

The J gene is TRBJ2-7, the V gene TRBV2; a weak D match, TRBD1 (5 bases). Trimming left V 2 bases short and J 2 bases short, with 10 bases between. Germline V gene sequence: CDR1 SNHLY, CDR2 FYNNEI. The CDR3 runs to 14 residues. CDR3 sequence: CASSEQGGTYEQYF. The CDR3 DNA sequence: TGTGCCAGCAGTGAACAGGGTGGTACCTACGAGCAGTACTTC.

The V call is TRBV7-2, the J call TRBJ2-5; a weak D match, TRBD2 (6 bases). The V gene's germline CDR1 is SGHTA and CDR2 FQGNSA. This CDR3 spans 12 amino acids. The V gene lost 5 bases and the J gene lost 5 bases, with 9 bases spanning the gap. In nucleotides, the CDR3 is TGTGCCAGCAGCCTTGGGAGGGAGACCCAGTACTTC. Its protein product is CASSLGRETQYF.

This clone showed up just once. The chain links TRBV2 to TRBJ2-1, with 12 bases fitting TRBD2. V lost 4 bases and J lost 9; bases outside the gene matches: 7. The CDR3 sequence is 15 residues long. The germline CDR1 and CDR2 sequences are SNHLY and FYNNEI. The chain's CDR3 is CASSATSGGIPEQFF. The CDR3 DNA sequence: TGTGCCAGCAGTGCCACTAGCGGGGGGATTCCTGAGCAGTTCTTC.

The table lists this clone with a count of one. The V call is TRBV19, the J call TRBJ1-5; possibly TRBD1 for D (5 bases). Germline loops: CDR1 LNHDA, CDR2 SQIVND (reference sequence). V gave up 6 bases and J gave up 2 bases, with 17 bases separating them. This CDR3 region has 16 residues. CDR3 sequence reads: CASSGDPWGGNQPQHF. In nucleotides, the CDR3 is TGTGCCAGTAGCGGAGACCCCTGGGGGGGCAATCAGCCCCAGCATTTT.

The chain has TRBV10-1 and TRBJ1-5; the D gene is possibly TRBD1 (6 bases). The CDR3 has 16 residues. Germline CDR1 WNHNN, CDR2 SYGVQD (reference sequence). Trimming removed 4 bases from V and 7 bases from J, with 20 bases in between. The CDR3 DNA reads TGCGCCAGCAGTGGGGGGCGGGGAGGGGGAGACCAGCCCCAGCATTTT. The encoded protein is CASSGGRGGGDQPQHF.

Only a few counts were recorded for this clone. The chain uses TRBV28 and TRBJ2-3; D possibly corresponds to TRBD2 (5 bases). V was shortened by 5 bases and J by 6 bases, with 42 bases between the two germline ends. The CDR3 covers 23 residues. CDR1 is MDHEN and CDR2 is SYDVKM in the germline V gene. The CDR3 loop reads CASSPVRGKTLGFRGSGWDTQYF. Written as DNA, the CDR3 is TGTGCCAGCAGTCCCGTACGTGGGAAGACTTTGGGGTTTCGGGGTTCTGGTTGGGATACGCAGTATTTT.

The chain is built from TRBV2 and TRBJ2-7; D is possibly TRBD2 (5 bases). Between the trimmed V and J ends, which lost 6 bases and 5 bases, there was a span of 17 bases. The CDR3 has 14 amino acids. Germline V CDR1 and CDR2: SNHLY, FYNNEI. The CDR3, as DNA: TGTGCCAGCAGCCCCCTTTTAGCGACTCACGAGCAGTACTTC. Translation: CASSPLLATHEQYF.

This clone was detected a few times. The chain carries TRBV7-9 and TRBJ2-3; 7 bases line up with TRBD2. Germline V gene sequence: CDR1 SEHNR, CDR2 FQNEAQ (reference sequence). V shed 6 bases, J shed 1 base, and the junction held 7 bases outside the gene matches. The CDR3 loop spans 15 amino acids. The DNA for the CDR3 is TGTGCCAGCAGTCCTGTACGGGGGGGCACAGATACGCAGTATTTT. Its translation: CASSPVRGGTDTQYF. Drawing the rest from reference TRBV7-9 and TRBJ2-3, the complete variable domain is DTGVSQNPRHKITKRGQNVTFRCDPISEHNRLYWYRQTLGQGPEFLTYFQNEAQLEKSRLLSDRFSAERPKGSFSTLEIQRTEQGDSAMYLCASSPVRGGTDTQYFGPGTRLTVL.

This chain links TRBV6-5 with TRBJ1-1; 9 nucleotides agree with TRBD1. V dropped 2 bases and J dropped 4; count of bases not matched to a gene: 2. The CDR3 is made up of 14 amino acids. Germline CDR1 and CDR2: MNHEY and SVGAGI. This chain's CDR3 is CASSYGTGSTEAFF. In DNA, the CDR3 is TGTGCCAGCAGTTACGGGACAGGGTCCACTGAAGCTTTCTTT.

J is TRBJ2-7 and V is TRBV11-3; 9 positions match TRBD2. Losses at the gene ends were 4 bases for V and 10 bases for J; bases not matched to a gene: 11. The CDR3 totals 14 residues. Germline V gives CDR1 SGHNT, CDR2 YENEEA. CDR3 DNA: TGTGCCAGCAGCTCCCCCGGTGGTAGCGGGAGACAGTACTTC. Translating it yields CASSSPGGSGRQYF.

This clone was counted a few times. The V and J genes are TRBV6-1 and TRBJ2-6; D is perhaps TRBD2 (5 bases). The CDR3 covers 19 residues. Trimming pared 0 bases from V and 1 base from J, leaving 16 bases between. Germline V gene lookup returns CDR1 MNHNS and CDR2 SASEGT. The CDR3 reads CASSEALGRLRSGANVLTF. CDR3 coding DNA: TGTGCCAGCAGTGAAGCGTTAGGGAGACTCCGGTCTGGGGCCAACGTCCTGACTTTC.

The chain uses TRBV20-1 and TRBJ2-3; D gene ambiguous. V lost 8 bases and J lost 6, with 12 bases in between. Germline CDR1 reads DFQATT; CDR2 reads SNEGSKA (reference sequence). This CDR3 has 11 amino acids. The CDR3 loop reads CSLLRADTQYF. In DNA form, the CDR3 reads TGCAGTCTACTAAGAGCGGATACGCAGTATTTT.

The V call is TRBV28, the J call TRBJ1-5; 8 bases align to TRBD1. CDR1 MDHEN and CDR2 SYDVKM come from the germline V gene. The CDR3 runs to 15 residues. V shed 5 bases and J 8 bases; nucleotides not matched to a gene: 11. The CDR3 reads CASSGTGRRQEPQHF. The CDR3, as DNA: TGTGCCAGCAGTGGGACAGGACGGCGTCAGGAGCCCCAGCATTTT.

The chain couples TRBV10-2 to TRBJ2-7; D might be TRBD1 (6 bases). The V end lost 4 bases, the J end lost 0 bases, and 10 bases lay between the germline ends. The germline V gene has CDR1 WSHSY and CDR2 SAAADI. This CDR3 has 14 residues. CDR3 DNA sequence: TGCGCCAGCAGTGTTGACAGGAGCTCCTACGAGCAGTACTTC. Translation: CASSVDRSSYEQYF.

CDR3 coding DNA: TGCGCCAGCAGCCCTGCGGGGGGGGGCACCGGGGAGCTGTTTTTT. Residues: CASSPAGGGTGELFF. The V and J genes are TRBV5-1 and TRBJ2-2; 9 nucleotides agree with TRBD2. CDR3 size: 15 residues. V lost 4 bases, J lost 4 bases, and 5 bases stayed unmatched. Germline V gene data show CDR1 as SGHRS and CDR2 as YFSETQ.

The chain joins TRBV7-2 to TRBJ1-4; D not certain. Germline CDR1 SGHTA, CDR2 FQGNSA. V lost 1 base and J lost 8, with 5 bases in between. CDR3 length equals 12 residues. The CDR3 sequence is CASSLGEEKLFF. DNA of the CDR3: TGTGCCAGCAGCTTAGGAGAGGAAAAACTGTTTTTT.

In this sample, this clone turned up once. The chain combines TRBV28 with TRBJ1-1; maybe TRBD1 (5 bases). Germline V gives CDR1 MDHEN, CDR2 SYDVKM. The ends were cut back, 4 bases at V and 3 bases at J, with 12 bases in the middle. The length of the CDR3 is 14 residues. CDR3 amino acids: CASSSHRRHTEAFF. The CDR3 region has the DNA TGTGCCAGCAGTTCCCACAGGCGACACACTGAAGCTTTCTTT. Full variable domain (outside the CDR3, taken from reference TRBV28 and TRBJ1-1): DVKVTQSSRYLVKRTGEKVFLECVQDMDHENMFWYRQDPGLGLRLIYFSYDVKMKEKGDIPEGYSVSREKKERFSLILESASTNQTSMYLCASSSHRRHTEAFFGQGTRLTVV.